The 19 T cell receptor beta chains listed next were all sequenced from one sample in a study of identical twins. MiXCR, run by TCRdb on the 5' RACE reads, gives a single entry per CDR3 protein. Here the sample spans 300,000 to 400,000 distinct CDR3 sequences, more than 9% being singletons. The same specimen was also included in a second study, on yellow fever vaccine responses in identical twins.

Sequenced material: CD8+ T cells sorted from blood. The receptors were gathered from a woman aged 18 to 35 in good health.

The CDR3 loop is CASSVGDGNNEQFF. The CDR3, as DNA: TGTGCCAGCAGCGTAGGGGACGGAAACAATGAGCAGTTCTTC. V is TRBV9 and J is TRBJ2-1; tentatively, D is TRBD1 or TRBD2 (5 bases each). The CDR3 contains 14 residues. The V end lost 0 bases, the J end lost 5 bases, and 9 bases lay between the germline ends. From germline, CDR1 is SGDLS and CDR2 YYNGEE.

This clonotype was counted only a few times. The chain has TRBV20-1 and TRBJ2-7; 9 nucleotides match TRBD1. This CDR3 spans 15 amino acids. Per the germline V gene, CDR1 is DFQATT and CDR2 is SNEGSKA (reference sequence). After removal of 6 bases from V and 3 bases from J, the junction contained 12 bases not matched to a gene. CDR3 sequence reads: CSAHGGVGQGYEQYF. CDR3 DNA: TGCAGTGCACACGGTGGGGTGGGACAGGGCTACGAGCAGTACTTC.

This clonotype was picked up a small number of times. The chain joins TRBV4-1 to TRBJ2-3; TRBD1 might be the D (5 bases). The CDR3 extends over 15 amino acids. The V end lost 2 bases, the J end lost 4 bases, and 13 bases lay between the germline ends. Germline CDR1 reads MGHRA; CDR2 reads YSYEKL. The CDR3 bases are TGCGCCAGCAGCCAACAGGGTAGAGTGTCAGATACGCAGTATTTT. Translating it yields CASSQQGRVSDTQYF.

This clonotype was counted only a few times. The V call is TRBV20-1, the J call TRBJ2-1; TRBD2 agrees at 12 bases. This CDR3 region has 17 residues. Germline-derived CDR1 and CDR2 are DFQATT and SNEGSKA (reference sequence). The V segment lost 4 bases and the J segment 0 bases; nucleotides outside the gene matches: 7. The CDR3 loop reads CSAKAGTSGPSYNEQFF. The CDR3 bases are TGCAGTGCTAAGGCCGGGACTAGCGGGCCCTCCTACAATGAGCAGTTCTTC.

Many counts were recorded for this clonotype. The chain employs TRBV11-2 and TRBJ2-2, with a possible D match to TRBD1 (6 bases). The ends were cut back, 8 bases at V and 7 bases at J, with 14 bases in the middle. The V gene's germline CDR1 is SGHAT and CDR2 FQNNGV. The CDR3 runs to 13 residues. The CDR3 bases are TGTGCCAGCGGTACAGGGTCGAGCGGGGAGCTGTTTTTT. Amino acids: CASGTGSSGELFF.

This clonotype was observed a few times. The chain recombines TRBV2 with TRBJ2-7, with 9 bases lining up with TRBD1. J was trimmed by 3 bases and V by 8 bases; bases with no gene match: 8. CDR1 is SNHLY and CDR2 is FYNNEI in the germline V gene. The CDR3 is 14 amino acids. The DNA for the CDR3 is TGTGCCAGCCTTACAGGGGGCTTCTTCTACGAGCAGTACGTC. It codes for CASLTGGFFYEQYV.

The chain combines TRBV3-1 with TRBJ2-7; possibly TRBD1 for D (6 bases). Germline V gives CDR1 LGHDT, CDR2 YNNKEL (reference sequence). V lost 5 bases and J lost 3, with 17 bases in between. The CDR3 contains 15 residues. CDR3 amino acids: CASSIRTGLGYEQYF. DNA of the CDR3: TGTGCCAGCAGCATCAGAACAGGGCTTGGCTACGAGCAGTACTTC.

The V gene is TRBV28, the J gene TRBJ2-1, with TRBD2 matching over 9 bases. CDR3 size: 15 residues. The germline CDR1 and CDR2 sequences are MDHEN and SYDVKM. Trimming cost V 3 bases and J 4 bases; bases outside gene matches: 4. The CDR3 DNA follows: TGTGCCAGCAGTTTCCTAGCGGGGCCATACAATGAGCAGTTCTTC. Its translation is CASSFLAGPYNEQFF.

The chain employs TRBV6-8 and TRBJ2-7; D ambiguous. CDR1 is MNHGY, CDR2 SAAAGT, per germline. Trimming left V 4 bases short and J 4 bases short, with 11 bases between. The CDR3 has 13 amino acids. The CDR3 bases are TGTGCCAGCAGTTTGACCTCGCGATACGAGCAGTACTTC. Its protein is CASSLTSRYEQYF.

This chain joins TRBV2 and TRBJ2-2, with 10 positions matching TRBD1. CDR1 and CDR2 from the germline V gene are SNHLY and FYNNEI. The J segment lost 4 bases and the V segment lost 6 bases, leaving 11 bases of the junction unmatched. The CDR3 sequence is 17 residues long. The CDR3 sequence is CASSSTGTGDFTGELFF. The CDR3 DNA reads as TGTGCCAGCAGCTCTACCGGGACAGGGGATTTCACCGGGGAGCTGTTTTTT.

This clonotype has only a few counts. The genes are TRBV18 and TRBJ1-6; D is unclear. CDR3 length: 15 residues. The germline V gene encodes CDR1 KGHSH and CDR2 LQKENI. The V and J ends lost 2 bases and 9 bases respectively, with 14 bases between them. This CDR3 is CASSPFGRTGSPLHF. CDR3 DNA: TGTGCCAGCTCACCATTTGGGAGGACGGGTTCACCCCTCCACTTT.

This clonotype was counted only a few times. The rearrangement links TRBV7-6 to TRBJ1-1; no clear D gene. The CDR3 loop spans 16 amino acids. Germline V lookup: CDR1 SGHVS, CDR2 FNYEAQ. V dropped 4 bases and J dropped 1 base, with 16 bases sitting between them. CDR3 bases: TGTGCCAGCAGCTCACCCGGGCCGACGGGGAACACTGAAGCTTTCTTT. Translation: CASSSPGPTGNTEAFF.

The CDR3 protein is CASSQVQRGGPQETQYF. CDR3 bases: TGCGCCAGCAGCCAAGTTCAGAGGGGAGGGCCTCAGGAGACCCAGTACTTC. The V gene is TRBV4-1, the J gene TRBJ2-5, with TRBD2 identical over 7 bases. CDR3 length: 17 amino acids. V gave up 1 base and J gave up 5 bases; unmatched junction bases: 13. Germline CDR1 MGHRA, CDR2 YSYEKL.

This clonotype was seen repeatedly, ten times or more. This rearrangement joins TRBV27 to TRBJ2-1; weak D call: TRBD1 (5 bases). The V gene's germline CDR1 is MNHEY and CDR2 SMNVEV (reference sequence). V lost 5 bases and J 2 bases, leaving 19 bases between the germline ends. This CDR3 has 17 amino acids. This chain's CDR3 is CASSNQPTGDPYNEQFF. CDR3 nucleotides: TGTGCCAGCAGTAACCAACCTACAGGAGATCCCTACAATGAGCAGTTCTTC.

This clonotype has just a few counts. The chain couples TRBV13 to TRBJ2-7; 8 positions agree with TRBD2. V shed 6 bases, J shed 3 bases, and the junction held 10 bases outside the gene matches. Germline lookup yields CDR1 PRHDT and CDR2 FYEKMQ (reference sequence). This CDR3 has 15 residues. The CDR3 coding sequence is TGTGCCAGCAGTTATTGGGGGCGGGGGGACTACGAGCAGTACTTC. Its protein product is CASSYWGRGDYEQYF.

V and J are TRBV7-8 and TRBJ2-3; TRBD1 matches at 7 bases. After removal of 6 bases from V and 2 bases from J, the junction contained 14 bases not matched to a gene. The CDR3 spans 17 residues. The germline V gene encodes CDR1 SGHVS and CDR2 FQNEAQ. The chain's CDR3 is CASSFREGALYTDTQYF. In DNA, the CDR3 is TGTGCCAGCAGTTTCCGTGAGGGGGCTCTCTACACAGATACGCAGTATTTT.

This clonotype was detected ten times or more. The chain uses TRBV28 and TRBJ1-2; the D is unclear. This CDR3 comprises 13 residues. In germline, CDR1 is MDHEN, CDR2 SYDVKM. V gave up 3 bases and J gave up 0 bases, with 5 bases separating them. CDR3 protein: CASSFGTNYGYTF. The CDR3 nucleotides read TGTGCCAGCAGTTTCGGCACTAACTATGGCTACACCTTC.

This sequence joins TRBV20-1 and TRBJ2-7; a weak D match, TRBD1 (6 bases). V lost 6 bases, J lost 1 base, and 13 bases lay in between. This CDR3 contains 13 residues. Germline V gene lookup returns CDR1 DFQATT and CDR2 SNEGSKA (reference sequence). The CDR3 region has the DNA TGCAGTGCAACGGACAGTGGATCCTACGAGCAGTACGTC. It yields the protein CSATDSGSYEQYV.

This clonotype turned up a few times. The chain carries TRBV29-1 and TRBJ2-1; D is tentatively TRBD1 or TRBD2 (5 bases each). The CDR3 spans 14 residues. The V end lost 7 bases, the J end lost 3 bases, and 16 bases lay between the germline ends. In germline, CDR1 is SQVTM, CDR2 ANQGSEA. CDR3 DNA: TGCAGCGCCCTCAGGGAGTACATCTACAATGAGCAGTTCTTC. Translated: CSALREYIYNEQFF.